This TCR beta chain was captured in a study of blood T cell repertoires in COVID-19 (TCRdb year 2020). The study in broad terms: Samples covering the acute and convalescent phases of COVID-19 were provided by collaborators in the United States, Italy and Spain. The material from the prospective study consisted of cDNA or gDNA derived from T cells, B-cell-depleted T cells, or PBMCs. The dataset comprised deeply sampled blood TCRbeta repertoires from subjects exposed to, actively infected with, or recovered from COVID-19. The repertoires were released in a freely available public database intended as a resource for research on the immune response to SARS-CoV-2. The samples were drawn from the first 160 participants of the ongoing ImmuneRACE study and from some 1,300 subjects provided by 6 global collaborators. A de-identified subject ID, COVID-19 status, age in years and sex were almost always included in the sample metadata. HLA class I and class II types, where available, came from metadata supplied by the sample provider rather than from assay-based typing. General conclusions and limits of the study: Clinical and demographic metadata were provided uncurated, with the amount varying by source and participant.

Whole blood was collected in K2EDTA tubes by collaborating institutions according to the institutions' own protocols. For TCRbeta analysis, collaborators shipped samples as frozen whole blood, isolated PBMCs, or DNA extracted from either of those sample types. Worth noting for this clone: What antigen it recognizes has not been identified. Base qualities were left out, and no much larger clone turns up one base away.

V loses 0 bases at its end and J loses 3 bases; junction bases beyond the gene matches: 7. Including the terminal cysteine and phenylalanine, the CDR3 comprises 17 residues. The sequence is cut down to CDR3 DNA, 51 bases in frame from base 1. CDR1 and CDR2, looked up from the germline V gene, are MNHNS and SASEGT. TCRbeta CDR3 regions were amplified from genomic DNA using the immunoSEQ Assay, a bias-controlled multiplex PCR. The source study handled its data this way. The number of nucleated cells in each sample was estimated from the amplification of reference gene primers within the assay. To quantify the absolute abundance of each unique TCRbeta CDR3 rearrangement, sequence reads were collapsed and filtered. For each sample, productive Simpson clonality was calculated as the square root of Simpson's diversity index across productive rearrangements. As stored in TCRdb, this immuneACCESS dataset retains in-frame rearrangements with V and J assigned. A fraction of the clones does not appear; measured against another copy, unresolved V genes explain less than half of the discrepancy, and the remainder lacks a known reason. V and J calls and clone size are as listed in that table; D and trimming were resolved from the DNA. The sample includes over 400,000 clones, with roughly 89% observed a single time. 1.4% to 1.5% of the sample is taken by the ten largest.

The clonotype originates from a woman aged 30 to 39 with active or convalescent COVID-19. The sample comprised peripheral blood. The chain is encoded by TRBV6-1 joined to TRBJ1-1, and 10 bases in between align with TRBD1. The CDR3: CASSEADRGLFDTEAFF. The bases are TGTGCCAGCAGTGAAGCCGACAGGGGGCTTTTTGACACTGAAGCTTTCTTT.